The sequence of this TCR beta chain was determined in a study of cytomegalovirus exposure and HLA in healthy donors. About the study: From donors who were HLA-typed, an early data release held about 89 million unique TCRs.

The PCR employed 60 Vbeta primers together with 13 Jbeta primers. Clones were sequenced by immunoSEQ multiplex PCR, and TCRdb holds only the in-frame ones, with some missing. The data show about 130,000 clones, less than 90% seen once. The V gene lost 2 bases and the J gene lost 1 base, with 14 bases spanning the gap. The CDR3 runs 16 residues. The germline CDR1 and CDR2 sequences are PRHDT and FYEKMQ (reference sequence). The sample consisted of PBMCs. The gene calls are TRBV13 and TRBJ1-1; D gene ambiguous. This TCR was recovered from a man aged 18 to 29 in good health and CMV-seropositive. The CDR3 is CASSLLWREGNTEAFF. CDR3 nucleotides: TGTGCCAGCAGCTTACTCTGGCGGGAAGGGAACACTGAAGCTTTCTTT.